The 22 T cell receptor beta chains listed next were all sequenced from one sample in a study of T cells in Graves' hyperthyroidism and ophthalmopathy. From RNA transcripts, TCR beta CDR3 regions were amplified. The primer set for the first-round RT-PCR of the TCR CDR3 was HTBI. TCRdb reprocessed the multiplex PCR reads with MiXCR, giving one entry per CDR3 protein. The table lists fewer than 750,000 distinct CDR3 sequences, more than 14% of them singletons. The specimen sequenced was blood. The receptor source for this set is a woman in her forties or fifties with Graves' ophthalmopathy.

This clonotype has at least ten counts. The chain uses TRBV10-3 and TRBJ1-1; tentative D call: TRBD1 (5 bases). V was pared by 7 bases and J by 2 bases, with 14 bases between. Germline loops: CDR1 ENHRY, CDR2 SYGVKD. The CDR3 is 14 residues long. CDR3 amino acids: CAINTGTLNTEAFF. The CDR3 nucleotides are TGTGCCATCAATACCGGGACCCTCAACACTGAAGCTTTCTTT.

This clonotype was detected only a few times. DNA of the CDR3: TGCAGCGTGGGGGACACCTCCTACGAGCAGTACTTC. Its translation is CSVGDTSYEQYF. V and J are TRBV29-1 and TRBJ2-7; maybe TRBD1 (6 bases). CDR1 and CDR2 from the germline V gene are SQVTM and ANQGSEA. V was cut by 6 bases and J by 0 bases, with 9 bases left in between. CDR3 length equals 12 residues.

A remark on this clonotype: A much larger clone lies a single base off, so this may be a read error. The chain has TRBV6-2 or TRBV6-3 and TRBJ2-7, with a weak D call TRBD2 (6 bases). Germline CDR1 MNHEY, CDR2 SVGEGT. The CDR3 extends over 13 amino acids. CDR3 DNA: TGTGACAGCAGTGCCGGGAGCGGGTACGAGCAGTACTTC. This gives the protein CDSSAGSGYEQYF.

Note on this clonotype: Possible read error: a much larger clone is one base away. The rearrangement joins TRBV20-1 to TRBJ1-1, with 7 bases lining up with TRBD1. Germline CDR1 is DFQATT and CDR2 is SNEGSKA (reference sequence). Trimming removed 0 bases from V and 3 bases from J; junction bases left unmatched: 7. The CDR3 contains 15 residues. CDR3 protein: CSARDPRGEHTEAFF. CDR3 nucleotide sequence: TGCAGTGCTAGAGATCCCAGGGGGGAGCACACTGAAGCTTTCTTT.

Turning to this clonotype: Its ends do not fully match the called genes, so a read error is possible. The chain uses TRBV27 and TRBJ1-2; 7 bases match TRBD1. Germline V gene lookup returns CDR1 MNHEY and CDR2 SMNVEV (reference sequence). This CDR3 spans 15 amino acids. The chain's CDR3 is CASSPPDRRNYGYTF. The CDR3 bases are TGTGCCAGCAGTCCCCCGGACAGGAGGAACTATGGCTACACTTTC.

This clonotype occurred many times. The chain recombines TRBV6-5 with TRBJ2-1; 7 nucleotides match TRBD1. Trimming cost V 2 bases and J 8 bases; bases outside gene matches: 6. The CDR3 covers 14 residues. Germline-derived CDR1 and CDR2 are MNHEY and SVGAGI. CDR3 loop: CASSYQDRVDEQFF. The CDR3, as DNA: TGTGCCAGCAGTTACCAAGACAGGGTGGATGAGCAGTTCTTC.

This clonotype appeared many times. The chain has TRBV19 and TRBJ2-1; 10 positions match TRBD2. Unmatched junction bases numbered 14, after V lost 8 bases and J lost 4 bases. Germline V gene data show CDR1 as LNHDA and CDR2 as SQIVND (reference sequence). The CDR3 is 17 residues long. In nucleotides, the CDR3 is TGTGCCAGTTCGATCTCTAGCGGGAGTCCCGGTTACAATGAGCAGTTCTTC. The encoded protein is CASSISSGSPGYNEQFF.

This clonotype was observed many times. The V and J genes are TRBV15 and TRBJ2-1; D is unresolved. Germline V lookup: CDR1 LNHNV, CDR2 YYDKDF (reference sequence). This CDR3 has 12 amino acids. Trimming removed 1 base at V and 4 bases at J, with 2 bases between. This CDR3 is CATSRGYNEQFF. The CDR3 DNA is TGTGCCACCAGCAGAGGTTACAATGAGCAGTTCTTC.

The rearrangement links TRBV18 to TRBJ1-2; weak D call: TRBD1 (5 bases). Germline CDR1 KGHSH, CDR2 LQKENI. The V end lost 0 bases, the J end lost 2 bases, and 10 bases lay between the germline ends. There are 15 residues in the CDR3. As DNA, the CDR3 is TGTGCCAGCTCACCACCTGACAGACAGAACTATGGCTACACCTTC. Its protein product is CASSPPDRQNYGYTF. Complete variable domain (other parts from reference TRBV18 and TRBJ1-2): NAGVMQNPRHLVRRRGQEARLRCSPMKGHSHVYWYRQLPEEGLKFMVYLQKENIIDESGMPKERFSAEFPKEGPSILRIQQVVRGDSAAYFCASSPPDRQNYGYTFGSGTRLTVV.

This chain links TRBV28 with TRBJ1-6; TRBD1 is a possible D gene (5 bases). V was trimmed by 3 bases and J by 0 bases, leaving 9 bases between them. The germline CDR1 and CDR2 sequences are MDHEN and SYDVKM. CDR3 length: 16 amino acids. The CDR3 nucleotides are TGTGCCAGCAGTTTCAGGGCGAGCTCCTATAATTCACCCCTCCACTTT. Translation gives CASSFRASSYNSPLHF.

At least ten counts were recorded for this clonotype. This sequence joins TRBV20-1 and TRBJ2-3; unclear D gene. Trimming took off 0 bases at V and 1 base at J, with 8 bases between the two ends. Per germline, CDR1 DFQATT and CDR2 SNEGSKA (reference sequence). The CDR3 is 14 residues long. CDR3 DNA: TGCAGTGCTAGAGAACGCGTACGCACAGATACGCAGTATTTT. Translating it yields CSARERVRTDTQYF.

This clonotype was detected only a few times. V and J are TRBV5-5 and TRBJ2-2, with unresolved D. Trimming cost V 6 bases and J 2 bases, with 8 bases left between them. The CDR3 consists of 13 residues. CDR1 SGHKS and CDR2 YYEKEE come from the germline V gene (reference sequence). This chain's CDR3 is CASKRFNTGELFF. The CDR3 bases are TGTGCCAGCAAACGGTTTAACACCGGGGAGCTGTTTTTT.

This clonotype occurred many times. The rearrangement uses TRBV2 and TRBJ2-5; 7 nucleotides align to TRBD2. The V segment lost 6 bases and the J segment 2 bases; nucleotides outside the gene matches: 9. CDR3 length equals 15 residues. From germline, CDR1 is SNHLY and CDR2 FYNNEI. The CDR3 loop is CASRLSGAIQETQYF. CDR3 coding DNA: TGTGCCAGCAGACTAAGCGGGGCCATACAAGAGACCCAGTACTTC.

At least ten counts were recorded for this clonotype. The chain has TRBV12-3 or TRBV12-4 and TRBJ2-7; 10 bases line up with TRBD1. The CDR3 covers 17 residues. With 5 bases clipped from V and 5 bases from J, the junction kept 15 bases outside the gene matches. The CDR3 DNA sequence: TGTGCCAGCAGTCCTCCGGGACAGGGGAAACTGGTCCACGAGCAGTACTTC. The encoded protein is CASSPPGQGKLVHEQYF.

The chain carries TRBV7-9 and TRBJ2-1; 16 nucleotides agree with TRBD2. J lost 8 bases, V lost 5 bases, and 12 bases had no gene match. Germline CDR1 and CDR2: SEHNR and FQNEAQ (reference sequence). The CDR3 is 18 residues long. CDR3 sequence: CASSPGTSGRARVDEQFF. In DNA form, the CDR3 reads TGTGCCAGCAGCCCGGGGACTAGCGGGAGGGCCCGAGTGGATGAGCAGTTCTTC.

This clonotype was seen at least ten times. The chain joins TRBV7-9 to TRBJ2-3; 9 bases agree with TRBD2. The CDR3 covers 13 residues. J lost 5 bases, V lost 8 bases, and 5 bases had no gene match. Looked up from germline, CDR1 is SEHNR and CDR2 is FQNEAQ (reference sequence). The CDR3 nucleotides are TGTGCCAGCGGTAGCGGGAGAGTAGATACGCAGTATTTT. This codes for CASGSGRVDTQYF.

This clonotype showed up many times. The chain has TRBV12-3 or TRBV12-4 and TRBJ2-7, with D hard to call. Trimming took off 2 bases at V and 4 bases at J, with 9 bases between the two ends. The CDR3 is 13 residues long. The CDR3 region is CASSLRPVYEQYF. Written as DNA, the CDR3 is TGTGCCAGCAGTTTACGTCCAGTTTACGAGCAGTACTTC.

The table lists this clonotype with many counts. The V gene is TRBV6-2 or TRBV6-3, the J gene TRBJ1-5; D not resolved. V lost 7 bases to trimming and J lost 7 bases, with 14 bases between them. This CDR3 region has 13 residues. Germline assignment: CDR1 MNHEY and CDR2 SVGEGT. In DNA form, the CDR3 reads TGTGCCAGCAAGGACGGGTTTGGCCAGCCCCAGCATTTT. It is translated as CASKDGFGQPQHF.

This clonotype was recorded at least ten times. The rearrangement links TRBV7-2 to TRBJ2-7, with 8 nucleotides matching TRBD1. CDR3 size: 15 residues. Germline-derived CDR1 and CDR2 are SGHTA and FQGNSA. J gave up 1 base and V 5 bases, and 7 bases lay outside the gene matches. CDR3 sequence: CASSPTGGLSYEQYF. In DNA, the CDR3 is TGTGCCAGCAGCCCCACAGGGGGGTTATCCTACGAGCAGTACTTC.

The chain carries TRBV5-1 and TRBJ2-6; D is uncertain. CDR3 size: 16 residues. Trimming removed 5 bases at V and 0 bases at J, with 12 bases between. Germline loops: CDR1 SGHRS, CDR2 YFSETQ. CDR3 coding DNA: TGCGCCAGCAGTGGGGTCGTACGCTCTGGGGCCAACGTCCTGACTTTC. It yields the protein CASSGVVRSGANVLTF.

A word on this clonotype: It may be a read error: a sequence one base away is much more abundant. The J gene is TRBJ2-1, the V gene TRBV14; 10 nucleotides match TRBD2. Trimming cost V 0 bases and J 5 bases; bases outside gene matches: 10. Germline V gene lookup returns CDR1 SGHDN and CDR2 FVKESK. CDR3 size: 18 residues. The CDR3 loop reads CASSQDELAGVVHNEQFF. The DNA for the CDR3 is TGTGCCAGCAGCCAAGACGAGCTAGCGGGAGTAGTCCACAATGAGCAGTTCTTC.

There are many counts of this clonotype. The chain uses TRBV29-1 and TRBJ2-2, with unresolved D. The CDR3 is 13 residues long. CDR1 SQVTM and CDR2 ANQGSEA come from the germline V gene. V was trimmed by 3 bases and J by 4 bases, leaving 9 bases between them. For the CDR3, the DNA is TGCAGCGTTGATCGGTCGGGCACCGGGGAGCTGTTTTTT. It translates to CSVDRSGTGELFF.